The 4 T cell receptor beta chains in this list originate from one sample, sequenced in a study of cytomegalovirus exposure and HLA in healthy donors. The PCR used 60 Vbeta and 13 Jbeta primers. TCRdb keeps only in-frame clones here, not all; method: immunoSEQ multiplex PCR. This table holds more than 100,000 clones, around 10% found once. Sample: PBMCs. The source of these receptors is a woman aged 40 to 49 in good health and CMV-seropositive.

This clone was counted between two and nine times. The rearrangement joins TRBV9 to TRBJ2-1; 16 bases fit TRBD2. The CDR3 loop spans 19 amino acids. The trim removed 0 bases at V and 7 bases at J, leaving 10 bases unmatched. In germline, CDR1 is SGDLS, CDR2 YYNGEE. The CDR3 sequence: CASSVVPLGGLAGGNEQFF. CDR3 sequence (DNA): TGTGCCAGCAGCGTAGTACCACTCGGGGGACTAGCGGGGGGGAATGAGCAGTTCTTC.

The chain carries TRBV2 and TRBJ2-3; the match to TRBD2 covers 9 bases. CDR1 is SNHLY and CDR2 is FYNNEI in the germline V gene. V lost 11 bases to trimming and J lost 0 bases; unmatched junction nucleotides: 15. The CDR3 spans 17 residues. CDR3: CARTPGPSGISTDTQYF. In nucleotides, the CDR3 is TGTGCCCGCACACCCGGGCCTAGCGGGATTAGCACAGATACGCAGTATTTT.

The CDR3 region is CASSLVGYEQYF. CDR3 nucleotide sequence: TGCGCCAGCAGCTTGGTCGGGTACGAGCAGTACTTC. This sequence joins TRBV5-1 and TRBJ2-5, with no clear D. The last part of the DNA fits TRBJ2-7 better; the J call may be wrong. The length of the CDR3 is 12 residues. Per germline, CDR1 SGHRS and CDR2 YFSETQ.

V usage is TRBV5-4 and J usage is TRBJ2-1; possible D gene TRBD2, 6 bases. CDR1 is SGHNT, CDR2 YYREEE, per germline (reference sequence). The CDR3 runs to 13 residues. The V gene lost 1 base and the J gene lost 14 bases, with 16 bases spanning the gap. The CDR3 is CASSLSGGETEFF. The DNA for the CDR3 is TGTGCCAGCAGCTTGTCGGGCGGGGAGACCGAGTTCTTC.